The 20 T cell receptor beta chains listed next were all sequenced from one sample in a study of neoadjuvant nivolumab and ipilimumab in lung cancer. Measured with immunoSEQ multiplex PCR; TCRdb has only the in-frame clones, and not every one. The data hold some 43,000 clones, with roughly 91% observed a single time. The specimen comprised blood, sampled before neoadjuvant nivolumab, alone or with ipilimumab. These receptors originate from an adult with non-small cell lung cancer. Some clones in this sample may be carry-over from other donors' samples.

This clone was counted between two and nine times. The chain recombines TRBV6-5 with TRBJ2-3, with 10 bases that match TRBD2. Per the germline V gene, CDR1 is MNHEY and CDR2 is SVGAGI. V was pared by 6 bases and J by 0 bases, with 3 bases of the junction left unmatched. The CDR3 contains 15 residues. CDR3 sequence reads: CASRGLAPSTDTQYF. The CDR3 DNA reads as TGTGCCAGCAGGGGACTAGCGCCCAGCACAGATACGCAGTATTTT.

J is TRBJ1-2 and V is TRBV29-1; 10 bases align to TRBD1. CDR3 length equals 12 residues. Germline V gene data show CDR1 as SQVTM and CDR2 as ANQGSEA. After removal of 5 bases from V and 6 bases from J, the junction contained 3 bases not matched to a gene. The CDR3 DNA is TGCAGCGTTCCGGGACAGGGGAATGGCTACACCTTC. This encodes CSVPGQGNGYTF.

This chain uses TRBV6-5 with TRBJ2-1; 8 bases line up with TRBD2. The CDR3 extends over 15 amino acids. The germline CDR1 and CDR2 sequences are MNHEY and SVGAGI. The chain's CDR3 is CASRSSGSSYNEQFF. The CDR3 DNA follows: TGTGCAAGCCGGTCTAGCGGGTCCTCCTACAATGAGCAGTTCTTC.

The rearrangement uses TRBV7-2 and TRBJ2-2; D gene unclear. The CDR3 runs 13 residues. CDR1 and CDR2 (germline): SGHTA, FQGNSA. V shed 5 bases and J shed 6 bases, with 10 bases lying between them. The DNA for the CDR3 is TGTGCCAGCAGCGGGAACCGCGCCGGGGAGCTGTTTTTT. It is translated as CASSGNRAGELFF.

The J gene is TRBJ1-2, the V gene TRBV5-4; D gene unclear. Looked up from germline, CDR1 is SGHNT and CDR2 is YYREEE (reference sequence). V was clipped by 4 bases and J by 2 bases, with 15 bases between them. There are 15 residues in the CDR3. In DNA, the CDR3 is TGTGCCAGCAGCCCGTCGATTTTTGGGAACTATGGCTACACCTTC. Protein: CASSPSIFGNYGYTF.

In this sample, this clone turned up once. V gene TRBV10-3 combines with J gene TRBJ2-5; D ambiguous. With 3 bases removed from V and 5 bases from J, the gap between germline ends came to 4 bases. The V gene's germline CDR1 is ENHRY and CDR2 SYGVKD. The length of the CDR3 is 11 residues. CDR3 coding DNA: TGTGCCATCAGTGATCAGGAGACCCAGTACTTC. Its translation: CAISDQETQYF.

The rearrangement links TRBV4-3 to TRBJ1-2, with D uncertain. This CDR3 is 12 amino acids long. The germline V and J ends were trimmed by 1 base and 7 bases, with 7 bases remaining between them. Per germline, CDR1 LGHNA and CDR2 YSLEER. The CDR3 region is CASSQAGSGYTF. The CDR3 nucleotides read TGCGCCAGCAGCCAAGCGGGTAGTGGCTACACCTTC.

Written as DNA, the CDR3 is TGCAGCGTTGCTAGGGCGGCTGAAGCTTTCTTT. It encodes CSVARAAEAFF. This chain uses TRBV29-1 with TRBJ1-1; D is uncertain. This CDR3 is 11 amino acids long. Germline V gene lookup returns CDR1 SQVTM and CDR2 ANQGSEA. The V and J ends lost 4 bases and 6 bases respectively, with 9 bases between them.

This clone was detected a few times. The chain couples TRBV6-1 to TRBJ2-1; 10 bases agree with TRBD2. Germline CDR1 reads MNHNS; CDR2 reads SASEGT. The CDR3 is 16 residues long. Trimming removed 1 base from V and 3 bases from J; junction bases left unmatched: 3. The CDR3 is CASSEEPSGSYNEQFF. For the CDR3, the DNA is TGTGCCAGCAGTGAAGAACCTAGCGGGAGCTACAATGAGCAGTTCTTC.

V is TRBV10-3 and J is TRBJ2-7, with D uncertain. Trimming pared 7 bases from V and 0 bases from J, leaving 7 bases between. Per the germline V gene, CDR1 is ENHRY and CDR2 is SYGVKD. This CDR3 is 12 amino acids long. CDR3 coding DNA: TGTGCCATCAAGAATACCTCCTACGAGCAGTACTTC. Protein product: CAIKNTSYEQYF.

J is TRBJ1-4 and V is TRBV30, with TRBD1 as a possible D gene (5 bases). Germline CDR1 and CDR2: GTSNPN and SVGIG (reference sequence). V lost 3 bases and J lost 4, with 12 bases in between. This CDR3 is built from 14 residues. In DNA form, the CDR3 reads TGTGCCTGGAGGAGCAAGGGACTTAATGAAAAACTGTTTTTT. It translates to CAWRSKGLNEKLFF. The entire variable domain, with the rest obtained from reference TRBV30 and TRBJ1-4, is as follows: SQTIHQWPATLVQPVGSPLSLECTVEGTSNPNLYWYRQAAGRGLQLLFYSVGIGQISSEVPQNLSASRPQDRQFILSSKKLLLSDSGFYLCAWRSKGLNEKLFFGSGTQLSVL.

The V and J genes are TRBV15 and TRBJ1-5; 8 bases are shared with TRBD1. The CDR3 is 16 residues long. The trim removed 1 base at V and 3 bases at J, leaving 5 bases unmatched. From germline, CDR1 is LNHNV and CDR2 YYDKDF (reference sequence). The CDR3 coding sequence is TGTGCCACCAGCAGAGGGACAGGGAATGTCAATCAGCCCCAGCATTTT. This codes for CATSRGTGNVNQPQHF.

This chain links TRBV11-3 with TRBJ2-1, with a weak D call TRBD2 (5 bases). The V gene's germline CDR1 is SGHNT and CDR2 YENEEA. The germline V and J ends were trimmed by 5 bases and 6 bases, with 11 bases remaining between them. The CDR3 has 13 amino acids. CDR3 DNA: TGTGCCAGCAGCATCGGACTTGCCAATGAGCAGTTCTTC. It is translated as CASSIGLANEQFF. The complete variable domain, with remaining parts taken from reference TRBV11-3 and TRBJ2-1, reads EAGVVQSPRYKIIEKKQPVAFWCNPISGHNTLYWYLQNLGQGPELLIRYENEEAVDDSQLPKDRFSAERLKGVDSTLKIQPAELGDSAVYLCASSIGLANEQFFGPGTRLTVL.

V and J are TRBV5-1 and TRBJ1-1; possibly TRBD1 for D (5 bases). This CDR3 has 14 amino acids. V lost 4 bases and J 1 base, leaving 11 bases between the germline ends. The germline gives CDR1 SGHRS, CDR2 YFSETQ. The CDR3 DNA reads as TGCGCCAGCAGCGCAGGGATCCCGAACACTGAAGCTTTCTTT. Its translation is CASSAGIPNTEAFF.

The chain couples TRBV6-1 to TRBJ1-2, with no clear D. This CDR3 is built from 13 residues. V lost 4 bases to trimming and J lost 0 bases, with 6 bases between them. Per the germline V gene, CDR1 is MNHNS and CDR2 is SASEGT. The CDR3 reads CASSVNSNYGYTF. The DNA for the CDR3 is TGTGCCAGCAGTGTCAACTCTAACTATGGCTACACCTTC.

This sequence joins TRBV5-4 and TRBJ2-3; TRBD2 matches at 12 bases. Germline loops: CDR1 SGHNT, CDR2 YYREEE (reference sequence). This CDR3 spans 18 amino acids. V was pared by 5 bases and J by 1 base, with 11 bases of the junction left unmatched. CDR3 sequence: CASSLVGRLAGGTDTQYF. DNA for the CDR3: TGTGCCAGCAGTTTAGTCGGGAGACTAGCGGGGGGCACAGATACGCAGTATTTT.

The chain combines TRBV6-6 with TRBJ1-4, with a weak D call TRBD1 (5 bases). The germline V gene has CDR1 MNHNY and CDR2 SVGAGI (reference sequence). Trimming pared 4 bases from V and 5 bases from J, leaving 11 bases between. The CDR3 is 14 residues long. This CDR3 is CASSWSEGNEKLFF. The CDR3 DNA is TGTGCCAGCAGTTGGAGTGAGGGGAATGAAAAACTGTTTTTT.

The chain employs TRBV11-2 and TRBJ2-7, with 7 bases fitting TRBD2. V was pared by 0 bases and J by 4 bases, with 9 bases of the junction left unmatched. The CDR3 consists of 16 residues. The germline CDR1 and CDR2 sequences are SGHAT and FQNNGV. CDR3 region: CASSLDQWTRIYEQYF. The CDR3, as DNA: TGTGCCAGCAGCTTAGATCAATGGACTAGGATATACGAGCAGTACTTC.

This chain joins TRBV7-4 and TRBJ2-7; 7 nucleotides align to TRBD2. Germline loops: CDR1 SGHVT, CDR2 SQSDAQ. The CDR3 is 14 residues long. With V trimmed by 5 bases and J by 5 bases, 9 bases remained unmatched. CDR3 in DNA: TGTGCCAGCAGCCGCGGACTAGTCCCCCACGAGCAGTACTTC. It encodes CASSRGLVPHEQYF.

J is TRBJ2-2 and V is TRBV12-5, with D possibly being TRBD2 (5 bases). V was trimmed by 3 bases and J by 3 bases, leaving 14 bases between them. The length of the CDR3 is 16 residues. Per germline, CDR1 LGHNT and CDR2 FRNRAP. CDR3 DNA: TGTGCTAGTGGTTTTAGCGTCAGTCCGGACACCGGGGAGCTGTTTTTT. Translating it yields CASGFSVSPDTGELFF.